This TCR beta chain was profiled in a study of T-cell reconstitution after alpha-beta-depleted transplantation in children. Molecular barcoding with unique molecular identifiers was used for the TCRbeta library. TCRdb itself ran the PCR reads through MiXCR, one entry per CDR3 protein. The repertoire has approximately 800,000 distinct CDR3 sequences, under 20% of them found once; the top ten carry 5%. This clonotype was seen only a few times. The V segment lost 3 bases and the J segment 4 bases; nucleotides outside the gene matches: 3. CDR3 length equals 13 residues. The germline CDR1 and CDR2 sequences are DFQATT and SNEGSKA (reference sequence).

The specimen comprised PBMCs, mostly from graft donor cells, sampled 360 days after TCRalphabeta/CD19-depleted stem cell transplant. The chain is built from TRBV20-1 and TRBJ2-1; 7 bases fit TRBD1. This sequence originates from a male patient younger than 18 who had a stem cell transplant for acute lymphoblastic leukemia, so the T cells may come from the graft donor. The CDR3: CSAREQGYNEQFF. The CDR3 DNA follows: TGCAGTGCTAGGGAACAGGGGTACAATGAGCAGTTCTTC.